A single sample gave rise to the 10 T cell receptor beta chains below, sequenced in a study of T cells in Graves' hyperthyroidism and ophthalmopathy. Regions amplified from RNA transcripts were the TCR beta CDR3 regions. Carried out on the TCR CDR3, a first-round RT-PCR used the HTBI primer set. TCRdb passed the multiplex PCR reads through MiXCR, listing each CDR3 protein once. The profile covers some 460,000 distinct CDR3 sequences, with roughly 14% appearing a single time and just under 8% taken by the ten largest. Source material: blood. The receptors here all came from a woman between 18 and 29 years old with Graves' hyperthyroidism.

This clonotype has more than one count but fewer than ten. The chain recombines TRBV3-1 with TRBJ1-6, with TRBD1 as a possible D gene (5 bases). This CDR3 region has 16 residues. The germline CDR1 and CDR2 sequences are LGHDT and YNNKEL (reference sequence). The germline V and J ends were trimmed by 4 bases and 9 bases, with 19 bases remaining between them. Here the CDR3 reads CASSRSQGPFSSPLHF. The CDR3 DNA is TGTGCCAGCAGCCGAAGTCAGGGCCCCTTTAGTTCACCCCTCCACTTT.

The sample holds many counts of this clonotype. V is TRBV7-8 and J is TRBJ2-5; D is perhaps TRBD2 (5 bases). V was clipped by 2 bases and J by 1 base, with 11 bases between them. The germline CDR1 and CDR2 sequences are SGHVS and FQNEAQ. The CDR3 sequence is 15 residues long. The CDR3 is CASSLSDYPQETQYF. The DNA for the CDR3 is TGTGCCAGCAGCTTAAGTGACTACCCCCAAGAGACCCAGTACTTC.

This clonotype was observed at least ten times. The chain joins TRBV7-9 to TRBJ1-6; TRBD1 agrees at 10 bases. Germline-derived CDR1 and CDR2 are SEHNR and FQNEAQ (reference sequence). CDR3 length: 17 residues. J gave up 9 bases and V 4 bases, and 12 bases lay outside the gene matches. CDR3 sequence reads: CASSSPTRTGGGSPLHF. The CDR3 DNA is TGTGCCAGCAGCTCACCAACTCGGACAGGGGGAGGTTCACCCCTCCACTTT.

This clonotype has just a few counts. This rearrangement joins TRBV9 to TRBJ2-1; 8 bases are shared with TRBD2. The trim removed 4 bases at V and 8 bases at J, leaving 23 bases unmatched. CDR3 length equals 19 residues. Germline assignment: CDR1 SGDLS and CDR2 YYNGEE. DNA of the CDR3: TGTGCCAGCAGCTTTACAGGGTTAATAGGACTAGCAAAGGGCGATGAGCAGTTCTTC. Amino acid sequence: CASSFTGLIGLAKGDEQFF.

The genes are TRBV29-1 and TRBJ2-3; no definite D call. Germline CDR1 is SQVTM and CDR2 is ANQGSEA. This CDR3 comprises 15 residues. The V end lost 3 bases, the J end lost 1 base, and 14 bases lay between the germline ends. CDR3 sequence (DNA): TGCAGCGTTGAGTGTGTGGAAGAGGGCACAGATACGCAGTATTTT. Protein: CSVECVEEGTDTQYF.

The chain recombines TRBV7-9 with TRBJ1-1; no clear D. Trimming took off 2 bases at V and 0 bases at J, with 13 bases between the two ends. The CDR3 runs to 16 residues. CDR1 is SEHNR, CDR2 FQNEAQ, per germline (reference sequence). The CDR3 sequence is CASSLIRRAMNTEAFF. In DNA, the CDR3 is TGTGCCAGCAGCTTAATCCGACGGGCCATGAACACTGAAGCTTTCTTT.

This clonotype has a count of ten or more. This chain joins TRBV29-1 and TRBJ2-5; TRBD2 is a possible D gene (6 bases). The CDR3 loop spans 10 amino acids. Germline CDR1 is SQVTM and CDR2 is ANQGSEA. With 6 bases removed from V and 4 bases from J, the gap between germline ends came to 6 bases. CDR3 amino acids: CSVGGETQYF. The CDR3 nucleotides are TGCAGCGTGGGGGGAGAGACCCAGTACTTC.

There are many counts of this clonotype. The chain couples TRBV9 to TRBJ2-7; the D gene could be TRBD1 or TRBD2 (5 bases each). CDR1 is SGDLS and CDR2 is YYNGEE in the germline V gene. The CDR3 covers 13 residues. The ends were cut back, 4 bases at V and 4 bases at J, with 12 bases in the middle. CDR3 in amino acids: CASSLRESYEQYF. The CDR3 nucleotides read TGTGCCAGCAGCCTCAGGGAGAGTTACGAGCAGTACTTC.

This clonotype has just a few counts. This sequence joins TRBV7-8 and TRBJ1-5, with TRBD1 matching over 8 bases. V gave up 6 bases and J gave up 3 bases; unmatched junction bases: 10. The V gene's germline CDR1 is SGHVS and CDR2 FQNEAQ. CDR3 length: 16 residues. The CDR3 reads CASSLDRGGSNQPQHF. The CDR3 coding sequence is TGTGCCAGCAGTCTCGACAGGGGAGGTTCCAATCAGCCCCAGCATTTT.

The V gene is TRBV9, the J gene TRBJ2-5, with TRBD2 as a possible D gene (5 bases). Trimming left V 4 bases short and J 7 bases short, with 17 bases between. The germline gives CDR1 SGDLS, CDR2 YYNGEE. The CDR3 runs to 14 residues. The DNA of the CDR3 is TGTGCCAGCAGCCCCACGACTAACGCGGTGACCCAGTACTTC. It yields the protein CASSPTTNAVTQYF. Filled out from reference TRBV9 and TRBJ2-5, the complete variable domain reads DSGVTQTPKHLITATGQRVTLRCSPRSGDLSVYWYQQSLDQGLQFLIQYYNGEERAKGNILERFSAQQFPDLHSELNLSSLELGDSALYFCASSPTTNAVTQYFGPGTRLLVL.